This passage covers 6 T cell receptor beta chains from one sample sequenced in a study of shared clonotypes between healthy human individuals. TCRdb's table, derived via immunoSEQ multiplex PCR, lists solely in-frame clones and lacks some. The data hold 2 million to 3 million clones, with approximately 94% observed a single time. Sequencing was done on a sample of naive CD4+ T cells from PBMCs. The subset denotes: CD45RA+ positively selected. The receptors come from a man between 18 and 29 years old in good health. Some clones in this sample may be carry-over from other donors' samples.

Only a few counts were recorded for this clone. J is TRBJ2-7 and V is TRBV28; TRBD2 might be the D (6 bases). V was shortened by 6 bases and J by 3 bases, with 15 bases between the two germline ends. Germline V CDR1 and CDR2: MDHEN, SYDVKM. There are 14 residues in the CDR3. The CDR3 sequence: CASSLPGLYYEQYF. CDR3 bases: TGTGCCAGCAGCCTACCGGGACTCTACTACGAGCAGTACTTC.

The chain combines TRBV6-5 with TRBJ2-7; unclear D gene. V was cut by 6 bases and J by 6 bases, with 15 bases left in between. Germline V lookup: CDR1 MNHEY, CDR2 SVGAGI. The CDR3 is 13 amino acids. CDR3 sequence reads: CASSYMGNVEQYF. For the CDR3, the DNA is TGTGCCAGCAGCTACATGGGGAACGTCGAGCAGTACTTC.

This chain joins TRBV29-1 and TRBJ1-3, with TRBD1 as a possible D gene (5 bases). V lost 4 bases and J lost 0, with 19 bases in between. The germline V gene has CDR1 SQVTM and CDR2 ANQGSEA. CDR3 length equals 17 residues. The DNA for the CDR3 is TGCAGCGTTGGGGGCTCGCGGGAACGCAGCTCTGGAAACACCATATATTTT. This codes for CSVGGSRERSSGNTIYF.

CDR3 DNA sequence: TGTGCCAGCATCATACAGTTCTCCGGCAATCAGCCCCAGCATTTT. Amino acid sequence: CASIIQFSGNQPQHF. This chain joins TRBV11-3 and TRBJ1-5; D gene uncertain. The CDR3 contains 15 residues. CDR1 is SGHNT and CDR2 is YENEEA in the germline V gene. The V end was cut by 7 bases, the J end by 2 bases, with 15 bases between. Supplemented by reference TRBV11-3 and TRBJ1-5, the full variable domain reads EAGVVQSPRYKIIEKKQPVAFWCNPISGHNTLYWYLQNLGQGPELLIRYENEEAVDDSQLPKDRFSAERLKGVDSTLKIQPAELGDSAVYLCASIIQFSGNQPQHFGDGTRLSIL.

The sample holds one count of this clone. The chain employs TRBV5-4 and TRBJ2-5; no clear D gene. Germline lookup yields CDR1 SGHNT and CDR2 YYREEE (reference sequence). V shed 0 bases and J shed 3 bases, with 12 bases lying between them. The CDR3 covers 15 residues. DNA for the CDR3: TGTGCCAGCAGCTTGGCCAGGTCCGCGAAAGAGACCCAGTACTTC. This codes for CASSLARSAKETQYF.

This sequence joins TRBV7-9 and TRBJ2-7; D might be TRBD1 (6 bases). The germline gives CDR1 SEHNR, CDR2 FQNEAQ (reference sequence). The CDR3 loop spans 19 amino acids. V dropped 5 bases and J dropped 3 bases, with 29 bases sitting between them. Here the CDR3 reads CASSPTPGHQAGRGYEQYF. The CDR3 DNA is TGTGCCAGCAGCCCTACACCGGGACACCAAGCAGGTCGGGGCTACGAGCAGTACTTC.